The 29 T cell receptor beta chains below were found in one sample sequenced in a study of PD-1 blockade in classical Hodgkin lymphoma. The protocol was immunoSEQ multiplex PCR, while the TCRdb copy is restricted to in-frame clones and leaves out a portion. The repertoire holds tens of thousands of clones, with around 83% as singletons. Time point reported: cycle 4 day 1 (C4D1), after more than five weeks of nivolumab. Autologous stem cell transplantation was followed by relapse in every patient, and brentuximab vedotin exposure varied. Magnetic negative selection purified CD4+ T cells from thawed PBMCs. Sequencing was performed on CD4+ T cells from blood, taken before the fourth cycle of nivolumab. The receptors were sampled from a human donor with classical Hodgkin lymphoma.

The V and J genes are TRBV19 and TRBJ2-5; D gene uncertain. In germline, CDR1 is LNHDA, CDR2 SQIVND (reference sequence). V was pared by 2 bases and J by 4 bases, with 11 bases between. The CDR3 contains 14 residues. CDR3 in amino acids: CASSIPDGRETQYF. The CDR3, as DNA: TGTGCCAGTAGTATACCGGACGGACGAGAGACCCAGTACTTC.

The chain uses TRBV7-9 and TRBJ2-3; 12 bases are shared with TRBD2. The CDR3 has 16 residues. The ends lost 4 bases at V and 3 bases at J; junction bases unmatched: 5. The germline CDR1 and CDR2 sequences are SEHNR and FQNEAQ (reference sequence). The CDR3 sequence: CASSSTSGGLTDTQYF. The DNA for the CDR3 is TGTGCCAGCAGCTCTACTAGCGGGGGGTTAACAGATACGCAGTATTTT. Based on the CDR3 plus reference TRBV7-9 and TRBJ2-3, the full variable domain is DTGVSQNPRHKITKRGQNVTFRCDPISEHNRLYWYRQTLGQGPEFLTYFQNEAQLEKSRLLSDRFSAERPKGSFSTLEIQRTEQGDSAMYLCASSSTSGGLTDTQYFGPGTRLTVL.

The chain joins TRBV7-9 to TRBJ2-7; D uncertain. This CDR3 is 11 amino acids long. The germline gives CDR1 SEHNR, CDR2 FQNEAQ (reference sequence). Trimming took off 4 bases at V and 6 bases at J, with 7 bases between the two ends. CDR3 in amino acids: CASSSLLEQYF. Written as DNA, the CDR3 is TGTGCCAGCAGCTCACTTCTCGAGCAGTACTTC.

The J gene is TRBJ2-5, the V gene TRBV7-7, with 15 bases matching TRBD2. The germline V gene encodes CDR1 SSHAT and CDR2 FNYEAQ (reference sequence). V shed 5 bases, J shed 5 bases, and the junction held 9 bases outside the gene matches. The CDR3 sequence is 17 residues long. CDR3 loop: CASSPGLAGGRVETQYF. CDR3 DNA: TGTGCCAGCAGCCCTGGACTAGCGGGAGGGAGAGTGGAGACCCAGTACTTC.

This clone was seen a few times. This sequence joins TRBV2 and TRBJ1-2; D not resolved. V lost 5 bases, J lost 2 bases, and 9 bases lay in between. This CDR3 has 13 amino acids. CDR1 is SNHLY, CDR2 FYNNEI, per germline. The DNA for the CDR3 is TGTGCCAGCAGTCCAGCAGGCAACTATGGCTACACCTTC. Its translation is CASSPAGNYGYTF. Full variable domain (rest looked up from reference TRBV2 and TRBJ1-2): EPEVTQTPSHQVTQMGQEVILRCVPISNHLYFYWYRQILGQKVEFLVSFYNNEISEKSEIFDDQFSVERPDGSNFTLKIRSTKLEDSAMYFCASSPAGNYGYTFGSGTRLTVV.

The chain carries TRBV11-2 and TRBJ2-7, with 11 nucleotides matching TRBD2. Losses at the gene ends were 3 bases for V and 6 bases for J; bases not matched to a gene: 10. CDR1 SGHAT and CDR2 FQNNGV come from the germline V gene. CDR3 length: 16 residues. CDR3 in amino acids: CASSFPTSGITREQYF. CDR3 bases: TGTGCCAGCAGCTTCCCGACTAGCGGGATCACCCGCGAGCAGTACTTC.

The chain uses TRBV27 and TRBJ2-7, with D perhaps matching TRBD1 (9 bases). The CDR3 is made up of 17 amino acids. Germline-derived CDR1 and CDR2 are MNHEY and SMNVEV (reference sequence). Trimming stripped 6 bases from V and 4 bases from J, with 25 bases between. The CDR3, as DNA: TGTGCCAGCAGGGACCGGGGGGGGACAGGGAAGAAGTACGAGCAGTACTTC. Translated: CASRDRGGTGKKYEQYF.

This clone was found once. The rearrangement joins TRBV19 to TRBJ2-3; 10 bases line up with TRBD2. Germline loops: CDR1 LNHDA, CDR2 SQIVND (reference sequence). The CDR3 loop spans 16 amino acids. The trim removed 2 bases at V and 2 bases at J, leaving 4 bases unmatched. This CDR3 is CASSIRAGGVTDTQYF. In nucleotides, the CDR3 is TGTGCCAGTAGTATAAGAGCGGGAGGGGTCACAGATACGCAGTATTTT.

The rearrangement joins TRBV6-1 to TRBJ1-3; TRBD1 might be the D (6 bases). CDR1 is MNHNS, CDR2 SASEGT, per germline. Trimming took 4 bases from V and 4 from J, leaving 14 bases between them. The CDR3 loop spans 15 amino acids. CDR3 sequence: CASSAGGLSGNTIYF. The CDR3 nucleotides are TGTGCCAGCAGTGCGGGGGGGCTAAGCGGAAACACCATATATTTT.

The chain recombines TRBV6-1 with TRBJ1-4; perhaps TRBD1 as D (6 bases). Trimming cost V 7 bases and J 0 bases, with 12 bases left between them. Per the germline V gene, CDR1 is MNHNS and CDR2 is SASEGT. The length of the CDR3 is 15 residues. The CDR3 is CASTEDSATNEKLFF. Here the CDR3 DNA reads TGTGCCAGCACCGAGGACAGTGCAACTAATGAAAAACTGTTTTTT.

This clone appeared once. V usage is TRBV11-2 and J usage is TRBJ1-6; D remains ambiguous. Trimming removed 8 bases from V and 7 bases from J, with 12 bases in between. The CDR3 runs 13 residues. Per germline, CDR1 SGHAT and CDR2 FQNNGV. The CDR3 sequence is CASAYTTNSPLHF. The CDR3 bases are TGTGCCAGCGCATACACGACCAATTCACCCCTCCACTTT.

Here the CDR3 DNA reads TGTGCCAGCAGCTTAGCTCGACAGGTTTACGAGCAGTACTTC. This translates into CASSLARQVYEQYF. The rearrangement uses TRBV11-2 and TRBJ2-7, with D possibly TRBD1 on 6 matching bases. The CDR3 runs to 14 residues. Between the trimmed V and J ends, which lost 1 base and 4 bases, there was a span of 11 bases. Germline CDR1 is SGHAT and CDR2 is FQNNGV.

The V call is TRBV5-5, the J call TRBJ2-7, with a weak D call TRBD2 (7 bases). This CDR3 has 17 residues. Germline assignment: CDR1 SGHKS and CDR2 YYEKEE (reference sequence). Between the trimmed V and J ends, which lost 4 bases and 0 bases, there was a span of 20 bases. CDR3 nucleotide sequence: TGTGCCAGCAGCCCGTCAACCAGCGGGACAATCTCCTACGAGCAGTACTTC. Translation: CASSPSTSGTISYEQYF.

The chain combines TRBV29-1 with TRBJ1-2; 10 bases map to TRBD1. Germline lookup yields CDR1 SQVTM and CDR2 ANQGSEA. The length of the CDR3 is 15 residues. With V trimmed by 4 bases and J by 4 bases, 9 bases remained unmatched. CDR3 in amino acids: CSVGQGADGGYGYTF. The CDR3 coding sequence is TGCAGCGTTGGACAGGGGGCGGACGGAGGCTATGGCTACACCTTC.

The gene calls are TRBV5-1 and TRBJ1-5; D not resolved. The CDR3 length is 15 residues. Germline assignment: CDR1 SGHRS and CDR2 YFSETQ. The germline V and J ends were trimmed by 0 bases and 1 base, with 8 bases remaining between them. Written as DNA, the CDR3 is TGCGCCAGCAGCTTGGGGCCGGACAGCAATCAGCCCCAGCATTTT. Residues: CASSLGPDSNQPQHF.

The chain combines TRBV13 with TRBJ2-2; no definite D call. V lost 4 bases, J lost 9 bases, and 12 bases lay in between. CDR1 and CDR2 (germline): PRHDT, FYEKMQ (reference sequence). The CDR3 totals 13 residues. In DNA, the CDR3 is TGTGCCAGCAGCTCCCGACTTGCCCGGGAGCTGTTTTTT. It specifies CASSSRLARELFF.

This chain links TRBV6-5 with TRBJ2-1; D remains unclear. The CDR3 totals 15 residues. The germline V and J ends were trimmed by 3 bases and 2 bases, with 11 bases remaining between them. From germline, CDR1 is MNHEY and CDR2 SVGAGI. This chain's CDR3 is CASSYKWVAYNEQFF. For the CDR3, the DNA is TGTGCCAGCAGTTATAAGTGGGTGGCCTACAATGAGCAGTTCTTC.

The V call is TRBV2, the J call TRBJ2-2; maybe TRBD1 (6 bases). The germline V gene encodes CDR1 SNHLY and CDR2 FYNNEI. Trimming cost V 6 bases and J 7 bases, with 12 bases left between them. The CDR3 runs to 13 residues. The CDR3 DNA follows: TGTGCCAGCAGATCACAGGGTATCGGGGAGCTGTTTTTT. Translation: CASRSQGIGELFF.

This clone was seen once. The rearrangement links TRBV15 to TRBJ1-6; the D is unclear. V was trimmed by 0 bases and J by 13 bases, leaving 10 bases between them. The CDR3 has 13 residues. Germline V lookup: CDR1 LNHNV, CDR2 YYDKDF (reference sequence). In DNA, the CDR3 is TGTGCCACCAGCAGAGAGGCGAGTTGGCCCCTCCACTTT. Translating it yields CATSREASWPLHF.

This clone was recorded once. CDR3 protein: CASSPLGRPYGYTF. The CDR3 nucleotides read TGTGCCAGCAGCCCTTTAGGCAGGCCTTATGGCTACACCTTC. The genes are TRBV5-8 and TRBJ1-2; unclear D gene. The germline V gene has CDR1 SGHTS and CDR2 YDEGEE. The V end was cut by 4 bases, the J end by 5 bases, with 15 bases between. The CDR3 runs to 14 residues.

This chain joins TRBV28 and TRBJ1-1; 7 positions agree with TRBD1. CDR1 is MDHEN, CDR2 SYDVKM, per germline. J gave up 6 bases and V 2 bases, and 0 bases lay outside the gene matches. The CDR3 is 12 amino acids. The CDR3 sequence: CASSLQGAEAFF. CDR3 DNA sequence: TGTGCCAGCAGTTTACAGGGGGCTGAAGCTTTCTTT.

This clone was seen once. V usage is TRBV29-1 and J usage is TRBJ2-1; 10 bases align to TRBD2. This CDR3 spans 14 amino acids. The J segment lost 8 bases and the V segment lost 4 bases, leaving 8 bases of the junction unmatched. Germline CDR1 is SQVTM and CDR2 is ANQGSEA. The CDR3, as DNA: TGCAGCGTTGGCTCAGCGGGAGGGCGTTATGAGCAGTTCTTC. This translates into CSVGSAGGRYEQFF.

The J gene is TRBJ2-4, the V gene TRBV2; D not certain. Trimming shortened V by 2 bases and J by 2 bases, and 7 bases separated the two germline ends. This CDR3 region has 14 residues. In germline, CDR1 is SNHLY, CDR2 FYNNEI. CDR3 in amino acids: CASSERTSKNIQYF. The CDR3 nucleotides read TGTGCCAGCAGTGAAAGGACGTCCAAAAACATTCAGTACTTC.

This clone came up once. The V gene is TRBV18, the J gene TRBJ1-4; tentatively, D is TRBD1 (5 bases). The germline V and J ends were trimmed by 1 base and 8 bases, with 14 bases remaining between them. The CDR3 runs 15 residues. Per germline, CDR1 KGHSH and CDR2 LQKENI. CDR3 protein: CASSPRDPPGEKLFF. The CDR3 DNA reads TGTGCCAGCTCACCACGGGACCCCCCGGGAGAAAAACTGTTTTTT.

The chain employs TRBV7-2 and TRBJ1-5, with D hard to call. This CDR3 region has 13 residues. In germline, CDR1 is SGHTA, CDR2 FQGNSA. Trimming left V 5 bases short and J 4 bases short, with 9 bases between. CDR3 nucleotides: TGTGCCAGCAGCCCAGACGGGAATCAGCCCCAGCATTTT. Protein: CASSPDGNQPQHF.

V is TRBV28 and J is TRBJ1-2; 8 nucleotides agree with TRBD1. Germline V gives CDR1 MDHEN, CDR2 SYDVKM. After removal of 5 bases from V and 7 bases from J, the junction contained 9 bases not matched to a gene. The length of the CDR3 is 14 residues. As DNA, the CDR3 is TGTGCCAGCAGTGTCCCGGGACAGGATTTTGGCTACACCTTC. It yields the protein CASSVPGQDFGYTF.

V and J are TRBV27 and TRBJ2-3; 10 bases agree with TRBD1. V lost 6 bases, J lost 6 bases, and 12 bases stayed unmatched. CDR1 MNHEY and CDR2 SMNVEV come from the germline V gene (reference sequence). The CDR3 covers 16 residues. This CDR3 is CASSRNRDRGVDTQYF. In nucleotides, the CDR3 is TGTGCCAGCAGCCGCAACCGGGACAGGGGTGTCGATACGCAGTATTTT.

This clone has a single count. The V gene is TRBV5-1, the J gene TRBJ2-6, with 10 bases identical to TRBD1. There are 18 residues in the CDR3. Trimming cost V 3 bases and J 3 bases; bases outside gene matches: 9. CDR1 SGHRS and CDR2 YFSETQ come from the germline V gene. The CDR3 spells CASSWRPGTGDGANVLTF. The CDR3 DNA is TGCGCCAGCAGCTGGCGTCCCGGGACAGGGGATGGGGCCAACGTCCTGACTTTC. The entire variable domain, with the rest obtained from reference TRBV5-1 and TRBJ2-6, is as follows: KAGVTQTPRYLIKTRGQQVTLSCSPISGHRSVSWYQQTPGQGLQFLFEYFSETQRNKGNFPGRFSGRQFSNSRSEMNVSTLELGDSALYLCASSWRPGTGDGANVLTFGAGSRLTVL.

This CDR3 is CASSQFQEGSGNTIYF. In DNA, the CDR3 is TGTGCCAGCAGCCAGTTTCAAGAAGGCTCTGGAAACACCATATATTTT. V and J are TRBV14 and TRBJ1-3; no definite D call. CDR3 length: 16 residues. Deletions cut 3 bases from V and 0 bases from J, with 12 bases between. Germline V gives CDR1 SGHDN, CDR2 FVKESK.